This is a list of T cell receptor beta chains from one sample in a study of cytomegalovirus exposure and HLA in healthy donors. Some clones are missing from TCRdb's copy, which holds only in-frame ones; the method was immunoSEQ multiplex PCR. The sample lists 180,000 or so clones, 65% to 85% occurring once. Sequencing was done on a sample of PBMCs. These TCRs come from a woman between 18 and 30 years old in good health and CMV-seronegative. CDR3s include the opening cysteine and the closing phenylalanine or tryptophan. D genes are given only for firm matches. A clone size is listed for some rows: how often the clone was seen (once, few, many), or a class if it is expanded.

V gene	J gene	clone size	D gene	CDR3 protein	CDR3 DNA
TRBV29-1	TRBJ1-1	-	-	CAAGHKTNTEAFF	TGCGCGGCGGGCCACAAGACGAACACTGAAGCTTTCTTT
TRBV18	TRBJ2-7	-	-	CASSPPTSSYEQYF	TGTGCCAGCTCACCGCCTACTAGCTCCTACGAGCAGTACTTC
TRBV6-5	TRBJ2-7	once	-	CASSPSGPRPHEQYF	TGTGCCAGCAGTCCCAGCGGGCCCCGCCCCCACGAGCAGTACTTC
TRBV19	TRBJ2-1	-	-	CASSPRRSSFNEQFF	TGTGCCAGTAGCCCCCGGCGGTCTTCCTTCAATGAGCAGTTCTTC
TRBV11-1	TRBJ1-1	once	-	CASSLGAGPNTEAFF	TGTGCCAGCAGCTTAGGAGCAGGGCCGAACACTGAAGCTTTCTTT
TRBV29-1	TRBJ2-1	-	-	CSVFDSGSVRNEQFF	TGCAGCGTTTTTGATTCAGGGTCCGTTCGCAATGAGCAGTTCTTC
TRBV28	TRBJ2-2	-	TRBD1	CASSAGQVNTGELFF	TGTGCCAGCAGTGCGGGACAGGTGAACACCGGGGAGCTGTTTTTT
TRBV15	TRBJ2-5	-	TRBD2	CATSDIGRRTQYF	TGTGCCACCAGCGACATCGGGAGGAGGACCCAGTACTTC
TRBV6-4	TRBJ2-1	few	TRBD2	CASSDSSGSYNEQFF	TGTGCCAGCAGTGACTCTAGCGGGAGTTACAATGAGCAGTTCTTC
TRBV4-3	TRBJ1-1	-	-	CASSQGVIGEGAFF	TGCGCCAGCAGCCAAGGGGTCATTGGCGAGGGAGCTTTCTTT
TRBV2	TRBJ2-7	once	-	CASTRGSGYEQYF	TGTGCCAGCACAAGGGGGTCCGGCTACGAGCAGTACTTC
TRBV15	TRBJ2-1	-	-	CATSREVAVSSYNEQFF	TGTGCCACCAGCAGAGAGGTCGCAGTTTCTTCCTACAATGAGCAGTTCTTC
TRBV10-3	TRBJ2-7	few	TRBD1	CAIRAGTGSYEQYF	TGTGCCATCAGAGCCGGGACAGGGAGCTACGAGCAGTACTTC
TRBV6-1	TRBJ2-3	-	TRBD2	CAGTVAGTTDTQYF	TGTGCCGGCACCGTAGCGGGAACCACAGATACGCAGTATTTT
TRBV19	TRBJ2-7	-	TRBD1	CATWPRDSLSYEQYF	TGTGCCACCTGGCCCCGGGACAGCCTGTCTTACGAGCAGTACTTC
TRBV19	TRBJ1-1	-	TRBD1	CAREQGEAFF	TGTGCCAGAGAACAGGGGGAAGCTTTCTTT
TRBV9	TRBJ2-2	-	-	CASSVSGTGELFF	TGTGCCAGCAGCGTATCCGGCACCGGGGAGCTGTTTTTT
TRBV5-4	TRBJ2-5	-	TRBD2	CASSLGGLAGVQETQYF	TGTGCCAGCAGCTTGGGAGGACTAGCGGGAGTACAGGAGACCCAGTACTTC
TRBV6-1	TRBJ1-3	many	-	CASREEEASGNTIYF	TGTGCCAGCAGGGAAGAAGAAGCTTCGGGAAACACCATATATTTT
TRBV28	TRBJ2-1	-	TRBD2	CASSVRRTSYNEQFF	TGTGCCAGCAGCGTACGAAGGACTAGCTACAATGAGCAGTTCTTC
TRBV29-1	TRBJ2-3	-	TRBD2	CSHRRAGVLDTQYF	TGCAGCCACCGCCGCGCGGGAGTTCTAGATACGCAGTATTTT
TRBV7-2	TRBJ2-3	few	-	CASSSKSDSSTDTQYF	TGTGCCAGCAGCTCCAAGTCGGACTCAAGCACAGATACGCAGTATTTT
TRBV6-1	TRBJ2-7	-	TRBD2	CASSEMGLAVYEQYF	TGTGCCAGCAGTGAAATGGGACTAGCGGTTTACGAGCAGTACTTC
TRBV7-2	TRBJ2-4	-	TRBD2	CASSLTSGSENIQYF	TGTGCCAGCAGTCTTACTAGCGGGAGTGAAAACATTCAGTACTTC
TRBV2	TRBJ2-7	-	-	CASSERVDLVREQYF	TGTGCCAGCAGTGAACGGGTAGACCTAGTCCGCGAGCAGTACTTC
TRBV5-4	TRBJ1-4	-	TRBD1	CASSPGQGEGEKLFF	TGTGCCAGCAGCCCGGGACAGGGTGAAGGTGAAAAACTGTTTTTT
TRBV27	TRBJ1-5	-	TRBD1	CASSPGQGEWSNQPQHF	TGTGCCAGCAGTCCAGGACAGGGAGAGTGGAGCAATCAGCCCCAGCATTTT
TRBV5-6	TRBJ2-1	-	-	CASSFGGSGNEQFF	TGTGCCAGCAGCTTTGGGGGGAGCGGAAATGAGCAGTTCTTC
TRBV6-5	TRBJ2-7	-	-	CASSLASSYEQYF	TGTGCCAGCAGTCTAGCTAGCTCCTACGAGCAGTACTTC
TRBV28	TRBJ1-4	few	-	CASSPGGNLEKLFF	TGTGCCAGCAGTCCCGGGGGGAATCTTGAAAAACTGTTTTTT
TRBV28	TRBJ2-1	-	-	CASSLMGQVAYNEQFF	TGTGCCAGCAGTCTTATGGGGCAGGTAGCCTACAATGAGCAGTTCTTC
TRBV25-1	TRBJ2-5	-	TRBD1	CASSEALGQGKETQYF	TGTGCCAGCAGTGAAGCCCTGGGACAGGGGAAAGAGACCCAGTACTTC
TRBV28	TRBJ2-1	-	-	CASSLGAPRVGATYNEQFF	TGTGCCAGCAGTTTAGGGGCCCCTCGTGTGGGGGCCACCTACAATGAGCAGTTCTTC
TRBV5-1	TRBJ2-7	-	TRBD2	CASSFSSGRAGSYEQYF	TGCGCCAGCAGCTTTAGTAGCGGGAGGGCCGGCTCCTACGAGCAGTACTTC
TRBV6-5	TRBJ1-2	-	-	CASSYLGEGPFYGYTF	TGTGCCAGCAGTTACCTGGGGGAGGGTCCGTTCTATGGCTACACCTTC
TRBV7-7	TRBJ1-1	-	-	CASSFRENTEAFF	TGTGCTAGCAGCTTCAGGGAGAACACTGAAGCTTTCTTT
TRBV7-8	TRBJ1-3	once	TRBD1	CASSLRDRGFGNTIYF	TGTGCCAGCAGCTTAAGGGACAGGGGCTTCGGAAACACCATATATTTT
TRBV7-9	TRBJ2-1	-	-	CASTSSYRNEQFF	TGTGCCAGCACCTCGTCCTACCGCAATGAGCAGTTCTTC
TRBV18	TRBJ2-1	-	TRBD1	CASSSAGTGKSNEQFF	TGTGCCAGCTCATCGGCCGGGACAGGGAAGAGCAATGAGCAGTTCTTC
TRBV4-2	TRBJ2-6	few	-	CASSQDKGSGANVLTF	TGTGCCAGCAGCCAAGATAAGGGGTCTGGGGCCAACGTCCTGACTTTC
TRBV10-3	TRBJ2-7	-	TRBD1	CAISPDRGGEQYF	TGTGCCATCAGCCCGGACAGGGGCGGCGAGCAGTACTTC
TRBV5-4	TRBJ2-2	-	TRBD2	CASSLRSGRRPGELFF	TGTGCCAGCAGCCTACGTAGCGGGAGACGACCCGGGGAGCTGTTTTTT
TRBV28	TRBJ2-5	few	-	CASTSEIRHGGRETQYF	TGTGCCAGCACCTCGGAGATACGGCATGGTGGCCGAGAGACCCAGTACTTC
TRBV10-3	TRBJ2-1	-	TRBD1	CAINRDREGNEQFF	TGTGCCATCAATAGGGACAGGGAGGGCAATGAGCAGTTCTTC
TRBV5-4	TRBJ2-3	-	TRBD2	CASSLPAGAGGPSDTQYF	TGTGCCAGCAGCTTGCCGGCGGGCGCGGGAGGGCCCTCAGATACGCAGTATTTT
TRBV18	TRBJ1-3	-	-	CASLTASGNTIYF	TGTGCCAGCTTGACAGCCTCTGGAAACACCATATATTTT
TRBV7-2	TRBJ2-1	-	-	CASSSQAASYNEQFF	TGTGCCAGCAGCTCCCAGGCAGCCTCCTACAATGAGCAGTTCTTC
TRBV6-1	TRBJ1-2	-	-	CASSPGGVNYGYTF	TGTGCCAGCAGTCCGGGGGGGGTTAACTATGGCTACACCTTC